This TCR beta chain was obtained from a study of response to subunit inactivated influenza vaccine. General study findings and limits: Authors suggested seasonal influenza vaccinations each recruit few new T cells.

This clonotype was counted only a few times. Its antigen is as yet unknown. MiXCR, applied by TCRdb to the RT-PCR reads, yields one record per CDR3 protein. The repertoire holds hundreds of thousands of distinct CDR3 sequences, with about 7.6% as singletons. The ends were cut back, 2 bases at V and 3 bases at J, with 11 bases in the middle. Looked up from germline, CDR1 is MDHEN and CDR2 is SYDVKM. The CDR3 has 14 amino acids. The material sequenced was PBMCs from blood, taken roughly 24 months after vaccination. The chain carries TRBV28 and TRBJ2-7; D gene ambiguous. The origin of this receptor is a man between 50 and 75 years old who received an inactivated influenza vaccine. The DNA of the CDR3 is TGTGCCAGCAGTTTAACTGGGCCTAACTACGAGCAGTACTTC. Protein product: CASSLTGPNYEQYF.